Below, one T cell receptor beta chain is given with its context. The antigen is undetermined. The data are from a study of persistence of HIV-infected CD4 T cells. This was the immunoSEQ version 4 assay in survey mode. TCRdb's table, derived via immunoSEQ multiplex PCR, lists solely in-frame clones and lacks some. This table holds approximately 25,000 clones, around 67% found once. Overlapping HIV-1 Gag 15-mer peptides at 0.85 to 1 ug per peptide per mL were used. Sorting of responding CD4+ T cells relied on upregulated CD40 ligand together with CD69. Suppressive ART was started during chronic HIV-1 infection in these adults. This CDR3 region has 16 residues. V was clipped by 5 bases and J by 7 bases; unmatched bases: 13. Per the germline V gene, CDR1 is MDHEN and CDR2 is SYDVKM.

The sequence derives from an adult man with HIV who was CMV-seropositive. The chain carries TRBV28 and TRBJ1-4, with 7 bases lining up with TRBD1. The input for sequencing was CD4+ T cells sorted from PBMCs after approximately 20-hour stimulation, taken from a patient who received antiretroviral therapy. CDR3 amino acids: CASSLGQVPVSEKLFF. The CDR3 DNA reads TGTGCCAGCAGTCTAGGACAGGTCCCCGTGTCTGAAAAACTGTTTTTT.